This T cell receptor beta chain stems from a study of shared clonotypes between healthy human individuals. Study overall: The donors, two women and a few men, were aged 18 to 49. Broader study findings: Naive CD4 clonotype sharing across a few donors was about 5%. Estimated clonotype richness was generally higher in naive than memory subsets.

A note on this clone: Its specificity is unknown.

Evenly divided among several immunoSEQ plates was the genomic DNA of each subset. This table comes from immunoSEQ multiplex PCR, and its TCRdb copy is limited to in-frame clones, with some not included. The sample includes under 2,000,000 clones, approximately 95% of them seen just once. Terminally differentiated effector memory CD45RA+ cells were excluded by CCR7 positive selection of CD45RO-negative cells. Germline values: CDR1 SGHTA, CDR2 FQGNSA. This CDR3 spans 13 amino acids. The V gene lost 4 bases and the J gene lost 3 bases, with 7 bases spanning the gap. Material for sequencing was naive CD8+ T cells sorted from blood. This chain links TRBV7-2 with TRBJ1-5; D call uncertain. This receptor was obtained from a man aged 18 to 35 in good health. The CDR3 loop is CASSSWANQPQHF. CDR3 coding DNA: TGTGCCAGCAGCTCCTGGGCCAATCAGCCCCAGCATTTT.